Below are 23 T cell receptor beta chains sequenced from a single sample in a study of CD8 T cells in ankylosing spondylitis. TCRdb used MiXCR to reprocess the 5' RACE reads, holding one entry per CDR3 protein. The sample yields around 300,000 distinct CDR3 sequences, around 20% seen once. The specimen sequenced was blood, either unsorted or a sorted T cell fraction (not recorded which). The receptors come from a female donor with ankylosing spondylitis or in good health (not recorded which).

The J gene is TRBJ2-1, the V gene TRBV12-3 or TRBV12-4; TRBD2 matches at 8 bases. Trimming removed 2 bases from V and 5 bases from J; junction bases left unmatched: 2. The CDR3 is 14 amino acids. The DNA for the CDR3 is TGTGCCAGCAGTTTAAAGCGGGAGCACAATGAGCAGTTCTTC. This translates into CASSLKREHNEQFF.

J is TRBJ2-5 and V is TRBV19; the D gene is possibly TRBD2 (5 bases). V lost 6 bases and J 2 bases, leaving 13 bases between the germline ends. This CDR3 has 14 residues. Per the germline V gene, CDR1 is LNHDA and CDR2 is SQIVND (reference sequence). The CDR3 here is CASRKTGEQETQYF. DNA of the CDR3: TGTGCCAGTAGAAAAACCGGGGAGCAAGAGACCCAGTACTTC.

This clonotype was picked up a small number of times. The gene calls are TRBV6-1 and TRBJ1-2; the match to TRBD1 covers 7 bases. V gave up 6 bases and J gave up 5 bases; unmatched junction bases: 12. The CDR3 spans 15 residues. Germline V gene data show CDR1 as MNHNS and CDR2 as SASEGT. This CDR3 reads CASRDEATGRYGYTF. The CDR3 nucleotides read TGTGCCAGCAGGGATGAGGCGACAGGGAGGTATGGCTACACCTTC.

The genes are TRBV7-2 and TRBJ2-7, with TRBD1 identical over 7 bases. The germline CDR1 and CDR2 sequences are SGHTA and FQGNSA. The ends lost 1 base at V and 2 bases at J; junction bases unmatched: 5. CDR3 size: 15 residues. The CDR3 bases are TGTGCCAGCAGCTTAGGAGGGACAGCCACCTACGAGCAGTACTTC. This gives the protein CASSLGGTATYEQYF. The whole variable domain, filled in from reference TRBV7-2 and TRBJ2-7, reads GAGVSQSPSNKVTEKGKDVELRCDPISGHTALYWYRQSLGQGLEFLIYFQGNSAPDKSGLPSDRFSAERTGGSVSTLTIQRTQQEDSAVYLCASSLGGTATYEQYFGPGTRLTVT.

Details on this clonotype: The junction departs from the called germline gene at one end, perhaps through a read error. The chain combines TRBV29-1 with TRBJ1-2; perhaps TRBD1 as D (5 bases). The CDR3 covers 12 residues. Germline V gives CDR1 SQVTM, CDR2 ANQGSEA. As DNA, the CDR3 is TGCAGCGACCGACGACAGAACTATCGCTACACCTTC. Its translation: CSDRRQNYRYTF.

This clonotype was observed a few times. The J gene is TRBJ2-7, the V gene TRBV28; TRBD2 is a possible D gene (5 bases). V gave up 5 bases and J gave up 3 bases, with 14 bases separating them. The CDR3 loop spans 14 amino acids. CDR1 is MDHEN, CDR2 SYDVKM, per germline. CDR3 amino acids: CASSLTSGGYEQYF. For the CDR3, the DNA is TGTGCCAGCAGTCTTACTTCAGGAGGCTACGAGCAGTACTTC.

V gene TRBV12-3 or TRBV12-4 combines with J gene TRBJ1-3, with TRBD1 matching over 7 bases. V lost 6 bases, J lost 0 bases, and 5 bases stayed unmatched. The CDR3 length is 15 residues. DNA of the CDR3: TGTGCCAGCAGGGCTACAGGGGTCTCTGGAAACACCATATATTTT. This codes for CASRATGVSGNTIYF.

The chain employs TRBV20-1 and TRBJ1-5, with D unclear. The germline V gene encodes CDR1 DFQATT and CDR2 SNEGSKA (reference sequence). Trimming removed 0 bases from V and 7 bases from J, with 7 bases in between. CDR3 size: 12 residues. Here the CDR3 DNA reads TGCAGTGCTAGAGAAGGGAAACAGCCCCAGCATTTT. It translates to CSAREGKQPQHF.

This rearrangement joins TRBV20-1 to TRBJ2-1; 8 positions match TRBD2. The CDR3 length is 15 residues. V trimming: 1 base; J trimming: 0 bases; junction bases outside the gene matches: 2. Germline lookup yields CDR1 DFQATT and CDR2 SNEGSKA (reference sequence). CDR3 bases: TGCAGTGCTAGAGCCAGCGGGAGCTCCTACAATGAGCAGTTCTTC. This encodes CSARASGSSYNEQFF.

This rearrangement joins TRBV29-1 to TRBJ1-2; TRBD1 agrees at 8 bases. CDR3 length equals 14 residues. V trimming: 7 bases; J trimming: 2 bases; junction bases outside the gene matches: 9. The germline V gene encodes CDR1 SQVTM and CDR2 ANQGSEA. Here the CDR3 reads CSARRTGINYGYTF. In DNA form, the CDR3 reads TGCAGCGCCCGGAGGACAGGGATAAACTATGGCTACACCTTC. The variable domain in full, completed from reference TRBV29-1 and TRBJ1-2, reads SAVISQKPSRDICQRGTSLTIQCQVDSQVTMMFWYRQQPGQSLTLIATANQGSEATYESGFVIDKFPISRPNLTFSTLTVSNMSPEDSSIYLCSARRTGINYGYTFGSGTRLTVV.

This clonotype has more than one count but fewer than ten. The chain has TRBV7-2 and TRBJ2-7, with 9 bases lining up with TRBD1. The trim removed 5 bases at V and 2 bases at J, leaving 7 bases unmatched. The length of the CDR3 is 15 residues. Germline V gene sequence: CDR1 SGHTA, CDR2 FQGNSA. The CDR3, as DNA: TGTGCCAGCAGCCAAGGGACAGGGAGTCCCTACGAGCAGTACTTC. This translates into CASSQGTGSPYEQYF.

This clonotype was found a few times. The V gene is TRBV3-1, the J gene TRBJ1-5; the D gene is possibly TRBD1 (5 bases). The germline V gene has CDR1 LGHDT and CDR2 YNNKEL (reference sequence). V was pared by 8 bases and J by 5 bases, with 16 bases between. The length of the CDR3 is 14 residues. The DNA for the CDR3 is TGTGCCAGCTCAGAGGGGATCCAGGATCAGCCCCAGCATTTT. Translating it yields CASSEGIQDQPQHF.

The V and J genes are TRBV4-3 and TRBJ2-2; possible D gene TRBD2, 5 bases. V was pared by 0 bases and J by 8 bases, with 10 bases between. This CDR3 is built from 14 residues. Germline V lookup: CDR1 LGHNA, CDR2 YSLEER. Here the CDR3 DNA reads TGCGCCAGCAGCCAAGAGGGGAGCGCGGGGGAGCTGTTTTTT. Amino acid sequence: CASSQEGSAGELFF.

The chain links TRBV28 to TRBJ2-3, with D possibly TRBD2 on 6 matching bases. V shed 4 bases and J shed 6 bases, with 23 bases lying between them. Germline CDR1 reads MDHEN; CDR2 reads SYDVKM. This CDR3 contains 17 residues. CDR3: CASSSTFGTLWPDTQYF. The CDR3 coding sequence is TGTGCCAGCAGTTCGACATTTGGGACTCTCTGGCCGGATACGCAGTATTTT.

This clonotype was detected ten times or more. The chain uses TRBV6-2 or TRBV6-3 and TRBJ1-5; D may be TRBD1 (6 bases). The CDR3 is 14 amino acids. V was clipped by 6 bases and J by 4 bases, with 13 bases between them. Germline CDR1 is MNHEY and CDR2 is SVGEGT. CDR3 nucleotide sequence: TGTGCCAGCAGCCGGGGGGCACGGAATCAGCCCCAGCATTTT. The encoded protein is CASSRGARNQPQHF.

The CDR3 nucleotides read TGTGCCAGCAGCGTTTCTAGCCTCTCCTACAATGAGCAGTTCTTC. Translated: CASSVSSLSYNEQFF. V is TRBV7-9 and J is TRBJ2-1; TRBD2 might be the D (5 bases). Germline V gene data show CDR1 as SEHNR and CDR2 as FQNEAQ (reference sequence). V lost 5 bases and J 0 bases, leaving 11 bases between the germline ends. The CDR3 contains 15 residues.

The chain links TRBV11-2 to TRBJ2-5; 9 bases are a match to TRBD2. CDR1 is SGHAT, CDR2 FQNNGV, per germline. The J segment lost 1 base and the V segment lost 5 bases, leaving 8 bases of the junction unmatched. CDR3 length: 16 amino acids. CDR3 loop: CASSHYSGRSQETQYF. In DNA, the CDR3 is TGTGCCAGCAGCCACTATAGCGGGAGAAGCCAAGAGACCCAGTACTTC. The variable domain in full, completed from reference TRBV11-2 and TRBJ2-5, reads EAGVAQSPRYKIIEKRQSVAFWCNPISGHATLYWYQQILGQGPKLLIQFQNNGVVDDSQLPKDRFSAERLKGVDSTLKIQPAKLEDSAVYLCASSHYSGRSQETQYFGPGTRLLVL.

V and J are TRBV20-1 and TRBJ2-7, with 7 bases lining up with TRBD1. Per the germline V gene, CDR1 is DFQATT and CDR2 is SNEGSKA (reference sequence). V was pared by 2 bases and J by 2 bases, with 6 bases of the junction left unmatched. The CDR3 length is 14 residues. CDR3 coding DNA: TGCAGTGCTAGAATAGGGGGACAGACCTACGAGCAGTACTTC. Amino acid sequence: CSARIGGQTYEQYF.

A few counts support this clonotype. The J gene is TRBJ1-2, the V gene TRBV6-1; no clear D. CDR3 size: 15 residues. V lost 6 bases to trimming and J lost 0 bases, with 14 bases between them. Germline V gives CDR1 MNHNS, CDR2 SASEGT. CDR3 coding DNA: TGTGCCAGCAGCCCAGTCCGGAGTCCTAACTATGGCTACACCTTC. Its protein product is CASSPVRSPNYGYTF.

This clonotype was seen a few times. V is TRBV5-5 and J is TRBJ2-7, with 10 bases matching TRBD1. The CDR3 consists of 15 residues. CDR1 is SGHKS and CDR2 is YYEKEE in the germline V gene (reference sequence). V trimming: 5 bases; J trimming: 3 bases; junction bases outside the gene matches: 8. Here the CDR3 reads CASSLPGQGIYEQYF. CDR3 sequence (DNA): TGTGCCAGCAGTTTACCGGGACAGGGGATCTACGAGCAGTACTTC. The entire variable domain, with the rest obtained from reference TRBV5-5 and TRBJ2-7, is as follows: DAGVTQSPTHLIKTRGQQVTLRCSPISGHKSVSWYQQVLGQGPQFIFQYYEKEERGRGNFPDRFSARQFPNYSSELNVNALLLGDSALYLCASSLPGQGIYEQYFGPGTRLTVT.

The J gene is TRBJ1-1, the V gene TRBV7-2, with D unclear. The CDR3 runs 11 residues. The ends were cut back, 1 base at V and 8 bases at J, with 5 bases in the middle. From germline, CDR1 is SGHTA and CDR2 FQGNSA. The CDR3 DNA is TGTGCCAGCAGCTTAGACAGCGAAGCTTTCTTT. This codes for CASSLDSEAFF.

The genes are TRBV2 and TRBJ2-1, with D maybe TRBD2 (5 bases). The CDR3 is made up of 13 amino acids. Germline V gives CDR1 SNHLY, CDR2 FYNNEI. The V and J ends lost 6 bases and 3 bases respectively, with 9 bases between them. In DNA form, the CDR3 reads TGTGCCAGCAGCCCGGGATTCTACAATGAGCAGTTCTTC. This translates into CASSPGFYNEQFF.

The V and J genes are TRBV5-1 and TRBJ2-1; unclear D gene. V was cut by 3 bases and J by 6 bases, with 13 bases left in between. The CDR3 runs 14 residues. CDR1 SGHRS and CDR2 YFSETQ come from the germline V gene. The CDR3 region is CASSWSGSPNEQFF. DNA of the CDR3: TGCGCCAGCAGCTGGAGTGGCAGCCCCAATGAGCAGTTCTTC.